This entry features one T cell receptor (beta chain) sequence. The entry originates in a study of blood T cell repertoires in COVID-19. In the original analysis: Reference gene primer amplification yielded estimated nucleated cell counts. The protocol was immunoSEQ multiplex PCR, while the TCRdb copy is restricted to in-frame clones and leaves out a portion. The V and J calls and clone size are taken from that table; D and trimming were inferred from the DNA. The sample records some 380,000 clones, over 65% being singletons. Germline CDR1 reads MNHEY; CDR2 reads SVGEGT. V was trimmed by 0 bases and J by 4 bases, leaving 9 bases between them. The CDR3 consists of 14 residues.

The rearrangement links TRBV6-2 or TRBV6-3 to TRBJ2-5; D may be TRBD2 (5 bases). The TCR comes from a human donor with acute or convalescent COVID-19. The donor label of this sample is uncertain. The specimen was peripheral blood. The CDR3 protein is CASSYSSGLETQYF. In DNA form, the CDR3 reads TGTGCCAGCAGTTACTCGAGCGGCTTAGAGACCCAGTACTTC.